The rows below give T cell receptor beta chains drawn from one sample of a study of T cell changes during pregnancy in multiple sclerosis. Only in-frame clones appear in the TCRdb table, and some are missing; sequencing was by immunoSEQ multiplex PCR. Of roughly 48,000 clones detected, 88% appear once; the ten largest clones hold less than 1.5%. Material: CD4+ T cells from peripheral blood mononuclear cells, obtained in the second trimester of pregnancy. The receptors were sampled from a female donor with multiple sclerosis, enrolled in a pregnancy study. Each CDR3 is given with its conserved first and last residue. D genes are given only for firm matches. Not all rows give a size; the values are once, few, many and, for expanded clones, a class.

V: TRBV27
J: TRBJ1-3
D: TRBD1
size: .
DNA: TGTGCCAGCAGTCCGTCGGACAGGGTGGGAAACACCATATATTTT
CDR3: CASSPSDRVGNTIYF

V: TRBV5-1
J: TRBJ2-2
D: TRBD2
size: .
DNA: TGCGCCAGCAGCTTCAAAGGTAGCGGGGGCCCGAACACCGGGGAGCTGTTTTTT
CDR3: CASSFKGSGGPNTGELFF

V: TRBV21-1
J: TRBJ1-2
D: .
size: .
DNA: TGTGCCAGCAGCTCCGGCAGGGTATTCTCTGGCTACACCTTC
CDR3: CASSSGRVFSGYTF

V: TRBV30
J: TRBJ1-3
D: .
size: once
DNA: TGTGCCTATATACCGGGGTCCCTCTCTGGAAACACCATATATTTT
CDR3: CAYIPGSLSGNTIYF

V: TRBV27
J: TRBJ2-7
D: .
size: .
DNA: TGTGCCAGCAGCCGGGACAAAAAAGTCGAGCAGTACTTC
CDR3: CASSRDKKVEQYF

V: TRBV7-2
J: TRBJ2-3
D: .
size: once
DNA: TGTGCCAGCAGCTTAGACAACTCGGGACACCAGTATTTT
CDR3: CASSLDNSGHQYF

V: TRBV7-9
J: TRBJ1-4
D: .
size: .
DNA: TGTGCCAGCAGCACACAACAGGGTCGGCTTGAAAAACTGTTTTTT
CDR3: CASSTQQGRLEKLFF

V: TRBV6-1
J: TRBJ1-4
D: .
size: .
DNA: TGTGCCAGCAGTGTGGGGAGGGCCGCTGAAAAACTGTTTTTT
CDR3: CASSVGRAAEKLFF

V: TRBV18
J: TRBJ1-2
D: .
size: .
DNA: TGTGCCAGCTCACCAGTCCCCGAGCCTAACTATGGCTACACCTTC
CDR3: CASSPVPEPNYGYTF

V: TRBV21-1
J: TRBJ1-2
D: .
size: once
DNA: TGTGCCAGCAGCTACAGACAGGGGGGTAGCTATGGCTACACCTTC
CDR3: CASSYRQGGSYGYTF

V: TRBV7-9
J: TRBJ1-1
D: .
size: .
DNA: TGTGCCAGCAGCAAGAGACAGGCGAACACTGAAGCTTTCTTT
CDR3: CASSKRQANTEAFF

V: TRBV9
J: TRBJ1-2
D: .
size: .
DNA: TGTGCCAGCAGCGTAGGACAGGCCCGACTCTATGGCTACACCTTC
CDR3: CASSVGQARLYGYTF

V: TRBV7-2
J: TRBJ2-7
D: TRBD1
size: .
DNA: TGTGCCAGCAGCCCGGGACAGGTCAACGAGCAGTACTTC
CDR3: CASSPGQVNEQYF

V: TRBV5-1
J: TRBJ2-7
D: .
size: .
DNA: TGCGCCAGCAGCTTGAGCGGTCCCGGGGAGCAGTACTTC
CDR3: CASSLSGPGEQYF

V: TRBV18
J: TRBJ1-2
D: TRBD1
size: .
DNA: TGTGCCAGCTCACCACCGCCGGGACAGGGACTTTCTCCTTCTTATGGCTACACCTTC
CDR3: CASSPPPGQGLSPSYGYTF

V: TRBV7-9
J: TRBJ2-7
D: .
size: .
DNA: TGTGCCAGCAGCCGCGGGGTCTCCTACGAGCAGTACTTC
CDR3: CASSRGVSYEQYF

V: TRBV10-3
J: TRBJ2-6
D: TRBD1
size: once
DNA: TGTGCCATCTCCGGGACAGGGGGTACTGGGGCCAACGTCCTGACTTTC
CDR3: CAISGTGGTGANVLTF

V: TRBV11-3
J: TRBJ1-1
D: TRBD1
size: .
DNA: TGTGCCAGCAGCCTCCCCGGGCAGGGGGACACTGAAGCTTTCTTT
CDR3: CASSLPGQGDTEAFF

V: TRBV7-3
J: TRBJ2-1
D: TRBD1
size: .
DNA: TGTGCCAGCAGACAGGGGGCCTCCTACAATGAGCAGTTCTTC
CDR3: CASRQGASYNEQFF

V: TRBV7-9
J: TRBJ2-1
D: .
size: .
DNA: TGTGCCAGCAGCTTAGCGGAGGGGTCCAATGAGCAGTTCTTC
CDR3: CASSLAEGSNEQFF

V: TRBV9
J: TRBJ2-3
D: TRBD1
size: .
DNA: TGTGCCAGCAGCGTGCGGGACAGGGGAATTCGCACAGATACGCAGTATTTT
CDR3: CASSVRDRGIRTDTQYF

V: TRBV19
J: TRBJ2-5
D: .
size: .
DNA: TGTGCCAGTAGACCCGGGACACCGGGCGTCGGAGAGACCCAGTACTTC
CDR3: CASRPGTPGVGETQYF

V: TRBV10-1
J: TRBJ2-2
D: .
size: .
DNA: TGCGCCAGCAGTTCCCTAGATAACGGGGAGCTGTTTTTT
CDR3: CASSSLDNGELFF

V: TRBV28
J: TRBJ2-7
D: TRBD1
size: .
DNA: TGTGCCAGCAGTTCCCCTGGACAGGGTGGGTCCTACGAGCAGTACTTC
CDR3: CASSSPGQGGSYEQYF